The T cell receptor beta chain described here comes from a study of OX40 agonist ivuxolimab in advanced cancers. About the study: Ivuxolimab, an agonistic anti-OX40 (CD134) antibody, was given to patients. Earlier treatment with anti-PD-1, anti-PD-L1 or anti-CTLA-4 was permitted, and approximately 38% had received some. Partial responses were achieved by three patients, one with hepatocellular carcinoma and two with cutaneous melanoma.

Points from the study as a whole: Partly responding patients at 0.1-3.0 mg/kg showed some of the smallest clonal expansion.

The CDR3 runs 16 residues. CDR1 and CDR2 (germline): SGHVS, FNYEAQ. The junction had 2 bases not matched to a gene; V was cut back by 4 bases and J by 0 bases. TCRdb's table, derived via immunoSEQ multiplex PCR, lists solely in-frame clones and lacks some. The repertoire includes approximately 27,000 clones, about 80% of them detected once, and roughly 15% sits in the top ten. As regards this clone: Its matching antigen is unknown.

The clonotype was recovered from an adult with an advanced solid tumor such as melanoma, head and neck, liver or kidney cancer. This chain joins TRBV7-6 and TRBJ2-1; TRBD2 agrees at 11 bases. Sequenced material: CD4+ or CD8+ T cells sorted from blood, taken in a trial of the OX40 agonist ivuxolimab. In DNA, the CDR3 is TGTGCCAGCAGCTCCCTAGCGGGGGGCTCCTACAATGAGCAGTTCTTC. Translation gives CASSSLAGGSYNEQFF. Full variable domain (missing parts from reference TRBV7-6 and TRBJ2-1): GAGVSQSPRYKVTKRGQDVALRCDPISGHVSLYWYRQALGQGPEFLTYFNYEAQQDKSGLPNDRFSAERPEGSISTLTIQRTEQRDSAMYRCASSSLAGGSYNEQFFGPGTRLTVL.